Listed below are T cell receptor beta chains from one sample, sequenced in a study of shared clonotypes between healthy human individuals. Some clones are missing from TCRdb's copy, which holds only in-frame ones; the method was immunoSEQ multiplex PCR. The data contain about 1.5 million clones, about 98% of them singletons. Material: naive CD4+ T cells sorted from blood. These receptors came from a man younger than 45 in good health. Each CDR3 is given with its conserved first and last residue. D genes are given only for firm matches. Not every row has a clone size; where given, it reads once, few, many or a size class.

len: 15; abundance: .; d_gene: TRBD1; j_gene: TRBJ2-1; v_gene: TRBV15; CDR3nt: TGTGCCACCAGCAGAGGGGACAGGCCTTACAATGAGCAGTTCTTC; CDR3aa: CATSRGDRPYNEQFF
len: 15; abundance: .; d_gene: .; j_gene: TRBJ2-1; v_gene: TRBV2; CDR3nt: TGTGCCAGCAGAAGGAGGGAGAGCTCCTACAATGAGCAGTTCTTC; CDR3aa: CASRRRESSYNEQFF
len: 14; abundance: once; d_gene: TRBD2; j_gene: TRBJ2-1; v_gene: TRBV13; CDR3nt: TGTGCCAGCAGCTTATTAGCGGGTGGGAATGAGCAGTTCTTC; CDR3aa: CASSLLAGGNEQFF
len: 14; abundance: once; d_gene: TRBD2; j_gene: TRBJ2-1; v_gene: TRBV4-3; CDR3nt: TGCGCCAGCAGCCGGACTAGCTCCTACAATGAGCAGTTCTTC; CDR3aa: CASSRTSSYNEQFF
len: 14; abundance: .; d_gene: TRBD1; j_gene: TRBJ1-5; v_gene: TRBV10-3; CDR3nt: TGTGCCATCAGTGCCGGGACAGGGCGTCAGCCCCAGCATTTT; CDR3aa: CAISAGTGRQPQHF
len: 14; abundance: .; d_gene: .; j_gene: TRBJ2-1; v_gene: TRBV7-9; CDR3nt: TGTGCCAGCAGCTTATTCAGCCCATGGGATGAGCAGTTCTTC; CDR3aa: CASSLFSPWDEQFF
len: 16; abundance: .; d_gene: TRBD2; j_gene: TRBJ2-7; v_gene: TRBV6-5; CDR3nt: TGTGCCAGCAGTTACTCGCGTCTAGCGGGATTCTACGAGCAGTACTTC; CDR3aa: CASSYSRLAGFYEQYF
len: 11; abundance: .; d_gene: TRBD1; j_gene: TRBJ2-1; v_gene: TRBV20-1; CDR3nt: TGCAGCTTCACAGGGGGGAATGAGCAGTTCTTC; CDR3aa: CSFTGGNEQFF
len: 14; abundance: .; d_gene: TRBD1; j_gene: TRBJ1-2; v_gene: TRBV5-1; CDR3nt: TGCGCCAGCAGCTTCTCGGGACAGGGCGATGGCTACACCTTC; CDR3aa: CASSFSGQGDGYTF
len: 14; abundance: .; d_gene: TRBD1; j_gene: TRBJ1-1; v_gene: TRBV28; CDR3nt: TGTGCCAGCAGCCTTACGACAGGGGTGACTGAAGCTTTCTTT; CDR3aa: CASSLTTGVTEAFF
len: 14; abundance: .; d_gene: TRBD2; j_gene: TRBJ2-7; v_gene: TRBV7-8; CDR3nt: TGTGCCAGCAGCTCCGAGCGGGAGGGGTACGAGCAGTACTTC; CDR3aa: CASSSEREGYEQYF
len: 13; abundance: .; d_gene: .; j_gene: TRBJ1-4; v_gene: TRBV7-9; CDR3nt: TGTGCCAGCAGCTTTGTGGAGCTTGAAAAACTGTTTTTT; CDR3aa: CASSFVELEKLFF
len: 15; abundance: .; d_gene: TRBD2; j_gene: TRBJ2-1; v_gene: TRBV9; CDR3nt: TGTGCCAGCAGCGTCCTAGCGGGAGGCAGGAATGAGCAGTTCTTC; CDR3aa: CASSVLAGGRNEQFF
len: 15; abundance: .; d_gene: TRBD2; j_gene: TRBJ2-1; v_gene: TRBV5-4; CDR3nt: TGTGCCAGCAGCCCGGGGACTAGTTCACGTGGTGAGCAGTTCTTC; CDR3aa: CASSPGTSSRGEQFF
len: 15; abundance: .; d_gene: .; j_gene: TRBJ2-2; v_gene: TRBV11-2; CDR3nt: TGTGCCAGCAGCTTGGGACACGTCCGGCCCGGGGAGCTGTTTTTT; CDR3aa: CASSLGHVRPGELFF
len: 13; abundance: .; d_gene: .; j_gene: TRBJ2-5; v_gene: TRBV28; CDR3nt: TGTGCCAGCAGCTTGGCGAACCCCGGTACCCAGTACTTC; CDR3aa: CASSLANPGTQYF
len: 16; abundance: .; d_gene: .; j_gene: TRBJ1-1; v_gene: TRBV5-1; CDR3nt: TGCGCCAGCAGCTTGGCCATTGGACAGATGAACACTGAAGCTTTCTTT; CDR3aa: CASSLAIGQMNTEAFF
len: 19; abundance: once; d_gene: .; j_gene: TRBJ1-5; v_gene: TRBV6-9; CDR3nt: TGTGCCAGCAGTTGGGGAGCAGGGACAACAGGGTATAGCAATCAGCCCCAGCATTTT; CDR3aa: CASSWGAGTTGYSNQPQHF
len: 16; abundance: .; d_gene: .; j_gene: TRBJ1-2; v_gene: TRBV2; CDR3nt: TGTGCCAGCAGTGAAAACCGGGCCCAGCCCGCCTATGGCTACACCTTC; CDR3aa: CASSENRAQPAYGYTF
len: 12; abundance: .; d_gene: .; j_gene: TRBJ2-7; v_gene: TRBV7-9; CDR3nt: TGTGCCAGCAGCTTAGCTCCCTACGAGCAGTACTTC; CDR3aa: CASSLAPYEQYF
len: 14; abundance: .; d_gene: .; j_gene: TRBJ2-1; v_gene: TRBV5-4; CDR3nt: TGTGCCAGCAGCTTGAGGAGTACCTACAATGAGCAGTTCTTC; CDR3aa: CASSLRSTYNEQFF
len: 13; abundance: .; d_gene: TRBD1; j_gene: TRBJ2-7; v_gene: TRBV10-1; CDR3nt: TGCGCCAGCGGCTGGACAGGGCGCCACGAGCAGTACTTC; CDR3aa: CASGWTGRHEQYF
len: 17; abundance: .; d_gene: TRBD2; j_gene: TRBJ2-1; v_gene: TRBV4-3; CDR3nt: TGCGCCAGCAGCCAAGATGTGAGCGGGAGTCTCTACAATGAGCAGTTCTTC; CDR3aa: CASSQDVSGSLYNEQFF
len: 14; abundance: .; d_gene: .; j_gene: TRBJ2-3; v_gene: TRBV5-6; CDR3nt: TGTGCCAGCAGCCCGGAGGTAGGCACAGATACGCAGTATTTT; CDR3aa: CASSPEVGTDTQYF
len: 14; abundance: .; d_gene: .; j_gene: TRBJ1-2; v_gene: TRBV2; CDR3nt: TGTGCCAGCAGTGAAACAGGGATAAACTATGGCTACACCTTC; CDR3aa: CASSETGINYGYTF
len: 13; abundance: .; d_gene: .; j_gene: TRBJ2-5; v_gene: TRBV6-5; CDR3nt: TGTGCCAGCAGTCCTCCAGGGATGCAGACCCAGTACTTC; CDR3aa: CASSPPGMQTQYF
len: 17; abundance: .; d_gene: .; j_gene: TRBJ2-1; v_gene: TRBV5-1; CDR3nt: TGCGCCAGCAGCTCCAAGGACCGTCCACCCCTTCACAATGAGCAGTTCTTC; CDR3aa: CASSSKDRPPLHNEQFF
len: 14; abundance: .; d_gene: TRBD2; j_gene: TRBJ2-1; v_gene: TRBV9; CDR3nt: TGTGCCAGCAGCGTAGGCGGGAGGGCATATGAGCAGTTCTTC; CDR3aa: CASSVGGRAYEQFF
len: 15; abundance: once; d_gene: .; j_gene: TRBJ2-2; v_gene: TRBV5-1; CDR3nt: TGCGCCAGCAGCCCCGGGTACGCGAACACCGGGGAGCTGTTTTTT; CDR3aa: CASSPGYANTGELFF
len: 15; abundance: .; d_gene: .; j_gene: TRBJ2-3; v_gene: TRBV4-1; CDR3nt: TGCGCCAGCAGCCAAGATATCGCTAGACGGGGGCCGCAGTATTTT; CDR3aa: CASSQDIARRGPQYF
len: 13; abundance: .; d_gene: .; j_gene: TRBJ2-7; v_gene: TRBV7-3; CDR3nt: TGTGCCAGCAGCTTAAGGGCACAGGCTGAGCAGTACTTC; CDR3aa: CASSLRAQAEQYF